This TCR beta chain was identified in a study of blood T cell repertoires in COVID-19. Study-level information: Some COVID-19 samples were acute and others convalescent; all came from the United States, Italy and Spain. PBMCs, B-cell-depleted T cells, or T cells provided the cDNA or gDNA that made up the material.

It was during active infection that Seattle patients were enrolled and then longitudinally followed. This clone was counted once. Germline-derived CDR1 and CDR2 are MNHEY and SVGAGI. Trimming shortened V by 5 bases and J by 3 bases, and 13 bases separated the two germline ends. The CDR3 runs 15 residues. In the authors' workflow: Amplification of reference gene primers provided the estimated nucleated cell counts. Here immunoSEQ multiplex PCR was the method, and the copy in TCRdb shows in-frame clones only, minus some. V and J calls and clone size come straight from that table; D and trimming were deduced from the DNA. The table includes about 49,000 clones, around 81% detected once.

The sequencing sample was made of peripheral blood. The origin of this receptor is a woman of 80 years or more with COVID-19, enrolled during active disease. The V call is TRBV6-5, the J call TRBJ1-4; D may be TRBD1 (5 bases). In DNA form, the CDR3 reads TGTGCCAGCAGTCCACACAGGATATCTAATGAAAAACTGTTTTTT. This gives the protein CASSPHRISNEKLFF.